These T cell receptor beta chains were read from a single sample in a study of T cells in Graves' hyperthyroidism and ophthalmopathy. TCRdb reanalysed the multiplex PCR reads using MiXCR and keeps one entry per CDR3 protein. The data contain approximately 510,000 distinct CDR3 sequences, over 35% of them singletons. Sequenced: peripheral blood or thyroid tissue (not recorded which). These TCRs come from an adult woman with Graves' disease, either hyperthyroidism or ophthalmopathy (not recorded which). Both conserved end residues are part of each CDR3. Fields, in order: clone size, J gene, V gene, D gene, CDR3 DNA, CDR3 protein. D genes are given only for firm matches. Clone size is stated in some rows and not others, as once, few, many or a class when expanded.

clone_size: .
j_call: TRBJ2-3
v_call: TRBV4-1
d_call: .
cdr3_nt: TGCGCCAGCAGCCCCCATGGTTTAGGAACAGATACGCAGTATTTT
cdr3_aa: CASSPHGLGTDTQYF

clone_size: .
j_call: TRBJ1-5
v_call: TRBV12-3/TRBV12-4
d_call: .
cdr3_nt: TGTGCCAGCACAACAGGGTCCAATCAGCCCCAGCATTTT
cdr3_aa: CASTTGSNQPQHF

clone_size: many
j_call: TRBJ2-7
v_call: TRBV11-2
d_call: .
cdr3_nt: TGTGCCAGCAGCTTAGCCGCGACTAGTGGCGAGCAGTACTTC
cdr3_aa: CASSLAATSGEQYF

clone_size: .
j_call: TRBJ2-2
v_call: TRBV9
d_call: TRBD2
cdr3_nt: TGTGCCAGCAGCGCCAGCGGGGGTGGGGCCGGGGAGCTGTTTTTT
cdr3_aa: CASSASGGGAGELFF

clone_size: .
j_call: TRBJ2-7
v_call: TRBV29-1
d_call: TRBD2
cdr3_nt: TGCAGCGTCGAAACACTAGCGGGGGCCGAGCAGTACTTC
cdr3_aa: CSVETLAGAEQYF

clone_size: .
j_call: TRBJ1-2
v_call: TRBV7-9
d_call: .
cdr3_nt: TGTGCCAGCAGCCTACGTGGGCAGAGTATCAACTATGGCTACACCTTC
cdr3_aa: CASSLRGQSINYGYTF

clone_size: few
j_call: TRBJ1-2
v_call: TRBV10-1
d_call: TRBD1
cdr3_nt: TGCGCCAGCAGTCGGGACAGATTCTCTGGCTACACCTTC
cdr3_aa: CASSRDRFSGYTF

clone_size: .
j_call: TRBJ2-7
v_call: TRBV7-8
d_call: .
cdr3_nt: TGTGCCAGCAGCTTGTACCGGGACAAACCCTACGAGCAGTACTTC
cdr3_aa: CASSLYRDKPYEQYF

clone_size: few
j_call: TRBJ1-5
v_call: TRBV28
d_call: .
cdr3_nt: TGTGCCACGAGAACTAGAACGATCAGCCGTCAGCATTTT
cdr3_aa: CATRTRTISRQHF

clone_size: .
j_call: TRBJ2-5
v_call: TRBV2
d_call: .
cdr3_nt: TGTGCCAGTAGCGAACCGGGACCGACCCACAAGACCCAGTACTTC
cdr3_aa: CASSEPGPTHKTQYF

clone_size: .
j_call: TRBJ2-5
v_call: TRBV10-3
d_call: .
cdr3_nt: TGTGCCATCAGTCCGTCGACAGGGGCTGACGGGGACTACGAGACCCAGTACTTC
cdr3_aa: CAISPSTGADGDYETQYF

clone_size: many
j_call: TRBJ1-3
v_call: TRBV5-5
d_call: .
cdr3_nt: TGTGCCAGCAGCTCCGGGCCGGGTGGAGGAAACACCATATATTTT
cdr3_aa: CASSSGPGGGNTIYF

clone_size: .
j_call: TRBJ1-4
v_call: TRBV15
d_call: TRBD1
cdr3_nt: TGTGCCACCAGCACGAAGGACAGGGCCTACACTGAAAAACTGTTTTTT
cdr3_aa: CATSTKDRAYTEKLFF

clone_size: .
j_call: TRBJ2-5
v_call: TRBV7-8
d_call: .
cdr3_nt: TGTGCCAGCAGCTTAGTAGCGGATAGCGTCCAAGAGACCCAGTACTTC
cdr3_aa: CASSLVADSVQETQYF

clone_size: .
j_call: TRBJ1-5
v_call: TRBV20-1
d_call: .
cdr3_nt: TGCAGTGCCATCAGTGAGTCCAATCAGCCCCAGCATTTT
cdr3_aa: CSAISESNQPQHF

clone_size: many
j_call: TRBJ1-1
v_call: TRBV20-1
d_call: TRBD1
cdr3_nt: TGCAGTGCTAGTTTGGGACAGGGAAACACTGAAGCTTTCTTT
cdr3_aa: CSASLGQGNTEAFF

clone_size: .
j_call: TRBJ2-7
v_call: TRBV7-2
d_call: TRBD2
cdr3_nt: TGTGCCAGCAGCTTAGTGGCGGGAGAGAGGTACGAGCAGTACTTC
cdr3_aa: CASSLVAGERYEQYF

clone_size: many
j_call: TRBJ2-2
v_call: TRBV19
d_call: .
cdr3_nt: TGTGCCAGTAGTATCGACGGACGTTGGGGACAAGGACCTTCGAACACCGGGGAGCTGTTTTTT
cdr3_aa: CASSIDGRWGQGPSNTGELFF

clone_size: .
j_call: TRBJ1-1
v_call: TRBV5-1
d_call: .
cdr3_nt: TGCGCCAGCAGCTTGGAGCAGCCGGGGGGGGATACTGAAGCTTTCTTT
cdr3_aa: CASSLEQPGGDTEAFF

clone_size: .
j_call: TRBJ2-7
v_call: TRBV29-1
d_call: .
cdr3_nt: TGCAGCGTTGTGATCGTAGCAGGGGACGAGCAGTACTTC
cdr3_aa: CSVVIVAGDEQYF

clone_size: .
j_call: TRBJ2-5
v_call: TRBV7-9
d_call: TRBD2
cdr3_nt: TGTGCCAGCAGCTTAGGAACCCTTTCGCGGGGGGTTCGGTACTTC
cdr3_aa: CASSLGTLSRGVRYF

clone_size: .
j_call: TRBJ2-2
v_call: TRBV29-1
d_call: TRBD2
cdr3_nt: TGCAGCGTCGGACTAGCCAAGGCCGGGGAGCTGTTTTTT
cdr3_aa: CSVGLAKAGELFF

clone_size: once
j_call: TRBJ2-6
v_call: TRBV15
d_call: TRBD1
cdr3_nt: TGTGCCACCAGCAGAGAGCAGGGGGCGCCTGGGGCCAACGTCCTGACTTTC
cdr3_aa: CATSREQGAPGANVLTF

clone_size: .
j_call: TRBJ2-7
v_call: TRBV25-1
d_call: TRBD1
cdr3_nt: TGTGCCAGCAGCCCTGGACAGGGGACCTCCTACGAGCAGTACTTC
cdr3_aa: CASSPGQGTSYEQYF